This TCR beta chain was captured in a study of blood T cells in healthy people across ages. Study-level findings and limits: Among long-lived donors, naive CD4+ cells were more numerous and diversity higher than in aged donors.

Germline lookup yields CDR1 SQVTM and CDR2 ANQGSEA. The length of the CDR3 is 11 residues. V was trimmed by 4 bases and J by 6 bases, leaving 10 bases between them. PCR was performed a second time for about 7 to 12 cycles using a sample-barcoded 5' primer and a J-beta primer mix. One entry per CDR3 protein, called by TCRdb with MiXCR from the 5' RACE reads. Here the sample spans 1.5 million to 2 million distinct CDR3 sequences, about 35% being singletons. Researchers report isolating at least 7 million PBMCs per sample. This clonotype was seen repeatedly, ten times or more. The antigen is undetermined.

V and J are TRBV29-1 and TRBJ2-7, with unresolved D. Sequenced material: blood. The origin of this receptor is a woman aged 30 to 39 in good health. The CDR3 here is CSVAQISEQYF. The DNA of the CDR3 is TGCAGCGTTGCGCAGATATCCGAGCAGTACTTC.